Presented here are 17 T cell receptor beta chains from one specimen sequenced in a study of regulatory T cells in long-lasting Graves disease. Library construction for TCR beta used iRepertoire HTBI primers and Arm-PCR of CDR3 regions. TCRdb recomputed calls from the multiplex PCR reads with MiXCR, one row per CDR3 protein. Of about 460,000 distinct CDR3 sequences in the sample, 13% to 15% were seen once. Documented time point: newly diagnosed GD, antithyroid drugs for less than 3 months. Preparation of the TCR library used RNA extracted from PBMCs. This sample was also put to use in a study of T cells in Graves' hyperthyroidism and ophthalmopathy.

The sample here was peripheral blood mononuclear cells (PBMCs), taken at new diagnosis, from a patient treated with antithyroid drugs. The origin of the receptors is a woman aged 45-59 years with Graves disease.

This clonotype was counted many times. This sequence joins TRBV2 and TRBJ2-7, with D perhaps matching TRBD1 (5 bases). The germline V and J ends were trimmed by 7 bases and 0 bases, with 10 bases remaining between them. This CDR3 spans 13 amino acids. Germline CDR1 reads SNHLY; CDR2 reads FYNNEI. Here the CDR3 reads CASKRDSSYEQYF. The DNA of the CDR3 is TGTGCCAGCAAGAGAGACAGCTCCTACGAGCAGTACTTC. The whole variable domain, remainder taken from reference TRBV2 and TRBJ2-7, is EPEVTQTPSHQVTQMGQEVILRCVPISNHLYFYWYRQILGQKVEFLVSFYNNEISEKSEIFDDQFSVERPDGSNFTLKIRSTKLEDSAMYFCASKRDSSYEQYFGPGTRLTVT.

This clonotype has a count of ten or more. The chain joins TRBV6-2 or TRBV6-3 to TRBJ1-1, with D hard to call. V lost 7 bases to trimming and J lost 2 bases, with 11 bases between them. The CDR3 spans 13 residues. Germline CDR1 reads MNHEY; CDR2 reads SVGEGT. Here the CDR3 DNA reads TGTGCCAGCACCACACGGGGTAACACTGAAGCTTTCTTT. As protein: CASTTRGNTEAFF.

The chain has TRBV7-2 and TRBJ1-1; D is undetermined. Trimming cost V 2 bases and J 3 bases, with 10 bases left between them. Germline values: CDR1 SGHTA, CDR2 FQGNSA. The CDR3 length is 14 residues. CDR3 amino acids: CASSLIGQDTEAFF. CDR3 nucleotide sequence: TGTGCCAGCAGCTTAATTGGGCAGGACACTGAAGCTTTCTTT.

This clonotype was observed a handful of times. The V and J genes are TRBV29-1 and TRBJ1-2; D remains ambiguous. The V end lost 4 bases, the J end lost 4 bases, and 7 bases lay between the germline ends. CDR3 length: 11 residues. Germline CDR1 reads SQVTM; CDR2 reads ANQGSEA. The CDR3, as DNA: TGCAGCGTTGTAGAGATCTATGGCTACACCTTC. Amino acid sequence: CSVVEIYGYTF.

This clonotype came up a few times. Sequence at one end of the junction differs from germline and may be a read error. The chain employs TRBV27 and TRBJ2-7, with D perhaps matching TRBD1 (5 bases). CDR3 length equals 12 residues. Per the germline V gene, CDR1 is MNHEY and CDR2 is SMNVEV (reference sequence). The CDR3 DNA is TGTGCCAGCAGTTTAAGGGGTGGCGAGCAGCACTTC. It yields the protein CASSLRGGEQHF.

A remark on this clonotype: This may stem from a read error, because a much larger clone lies one nucleotide away. The chain is built from TRBV5-1 and TRBJ2-1; 7 bases agree with TRBD1. The germline CDR1 and CDR2 sequences are SGHRS and YFSETQ. The CDR3 is 14 amino acids. CDR3 amino acids: CASSLGQGVDEQLF. CDR3 bases: TGCGCCAGCAGCTTGGGGCAGGGGGTCGATGAGCAGTTGTTC. The full variable domain, rest sourced from reference TRBV5-1 and TRBJ2-1, is KAGVTQTPRYLIKTRGQQVTLSCSPISGHRSVSWYQQTPGQGLQFLFEYFSETQRNKGNFPGRFSGRQFSNSRSEMNVSTLELGDSALYLCASSLGQGVDEQLFGPGTRLTVL.

This clonotype was recorded many times. The chain employs TRBV6-1 and TRBJ1-1; D uncertain. Germline V lookup: CDR1 MNHNS, CDR2 SASEGT. The CDR3 runs to 13 residues. The ends were cut back, 11 bases at V and 6 bases at J, with 19 bases in the middle. The CDR3 region has the DNA TGTGCCGCTCTAACACCGGGCATATCTGAAGCTTTCTTT. Its protein product is CAALTPGISEAFF.

This clonotype has at least ten counts. The gene calls are TRBV30 and TRBJ1-1; TRBD1 is a possible D gene (6 bases). The CDR3 contains 15 residues. The V gene lost 0 bases and the J gene lost 4 bases, with 15 bases spanning the gap. Per germline, CDR1 GTSNPN and CDR2 SVGIG (reference sequence). The CDR3 DNA reads TGTGCCTGGAGTGTATTAATGGGGGCGTTCACTGAAGCTTTCTTT. This encodes CAWSVLMGAFTEAFF.

This chain links TRBV25-1 with TRBJ2-1, with D maybe TRBD1 (7 bases). CDR3 length: 15 residues. Trimming removed 7 bases from V and 7 bases from J, with 20 bases in between. Germline V gives CDR1 MGHDK, CDR2 SYGVNS. The CDR3, as DNA: TGTGCCAGCAATCCCGAAGGGGGCGCGGGGAATGAGCAGTTCTTC. It encodes CASNPEGGAGNEQFF. The full variable domain, completed using reference TRBV25-1 and TRBJ2-1, is EADIYQTPRYLVIGTGKKITLECSQTMGHDKMYWYQQDPGMELHLIHYSYGVNSTEKGDLSSESTVSRIRTEHFPLTLESARPSHTSQYLCASNPEGGAGNEQFFGPGTRLTVL.

This clonotype was seen many times. The rearrangement uses TRBV2 and TRBJ2-1, with 8 positions matching TRBD1. This CDR3 region has 16 residues. Per the germline V gene, CDR1 is SNHLY and CDR2 is FYNNEI. J was trimmed by 7 bases and V by 4 bases; bases with no gene match: 12. The CDR3 sequence is CASSGRTGWYLNEQFF. The CDR3 region has the DNA TGTGCCAGCAGTGGACGGACAGGGTGGTATTTAAATGAGCAGTTCTTC. Using reference TRBV2 and TRBJ2-1 for the parts outside the CDR3, the full variable domain is EPEVTQTPSHQVTQMGQEVILRCVPISNHLYFYWYRQILGQKVEFLVSFYNNEISEKSEIFDDQFSVERPDGSNFTLKIRSTKLEDSAMYFCASSGRTGWYLNEQFFGPGTRLTVL.

This clonotype has just a few counts. The chain links TRBV6-1 to TRBJ2-1; D is perhaps TRBD2 (6 bases). V was shortened by 5 bases and J by 12 bases, with 11 bases between the two germline ends. This CDR3 has 11 residues. CDR1 is MNHNS and CDR2 is SASEGT in the germline V gene. In DNA form, the CDR3 reads TGTGCCAGCAGTAAGACGGGAGCGCAGTTCTTC. It codes for CASSKTGAQFF.

J is TRBJ2-4 and V is TRBV6-5; D is unclear. This CDR3 has 16 residues. Germline CDR1 MNHEY, CDR2 SVGAGI. Trimming took off 2 bases at V and 0 bases at J, with 11 bases between the two ends. The CDR3 bases are TGTGCCAGCAGTTACGATGGGTCAATAGCCAAAAACATTCAGTACTTC. This sequence encodes CASSYDGSIAKNIQYF.

This clonotype was counted only a few times. The chain links TRBV6-1 to TRBJ1-2, with 8 positions matching TRBD1. V gave up 3 bases and J gave up 5 bases; unmatched junction bases: 11. Germline CDR1 and CDR2: MNHNS and SASEGT. The CDR3 length is 16 residues. The CDR3 spells CASSDSGQGDRYGYTF. CDR3 DNA sequence: TGTGCCAGCAGTGATAGCGGACAGGGAGATCGGTATGGCTACACCTTC.

This clonotype was seen a handful of times. The CDR3 nucleotides read TGCAGTGCTAGATGGGACTTCGACTCCTACGAGCAGTACTTC. It specifies CSARWDFDSYEQYF. The chain uses TRBV20-1 and TRBJ2-7; a possible D gene is TRBD2 (6 bases). Trimming pared 2 bases from V and 0 bases from J, leaving 11 bases between. The CDR3 is made up of 14 amino acids. Germline values: CDR1 DFQATT, CDR2 SNEGSKA (reference sequence).

For the CDR3, the DNA is TGCAGTGCTACACCGGGACAGCAAGAGACCCAGTACTTC. This translates into CSATPGQQETQYF. The rearrangement links TRBV20-1 to TRBJ2-5, with 7 nucleotides matching TRBD1. Germline-derived CDR1 and CDR2 are DFQATT and SNEGSKA (reference sequence). This CDR3 contains 13 residues. The V segment lost 4 bases and the J segment 2 bases; nucleotides outside the gene matches: 4.

The rearrangement uses TRBV5-6 and TRBJ2-3, with 7 bases lining up with TRBD2. CDR3 size: 14 residues. V lost 0 bases and J lost 5; bases outside the gene matches: 3. From germline, CDR1 is SGHDT and CDR2 YYEEEE. The CDR3 nucleotides read TGTGCCAGCAGCTTGGGACTAGCAATAGATACGCAGTATTTT. This gives the protein CASSLGLAIDTQYF.

This clonotype was picked up many times. The genes are TRBV10-3 and TRBJ1-2; 7 bases align to TRBD1. In germline, CDR1 is ENHRY, CDR2 SYGVKD. The CDR3 is made up of 14 amino acids. The J segment lost 8 bases and the V segment lost 7 bases, leaving 13 bases of the junction unmatched. CDR3 protein: CAIINDISTGGYTF. The DNA of the CDR3 is TGTGCCATCATCAACGACATTTCGACAGGGGGCTACACCTTC.